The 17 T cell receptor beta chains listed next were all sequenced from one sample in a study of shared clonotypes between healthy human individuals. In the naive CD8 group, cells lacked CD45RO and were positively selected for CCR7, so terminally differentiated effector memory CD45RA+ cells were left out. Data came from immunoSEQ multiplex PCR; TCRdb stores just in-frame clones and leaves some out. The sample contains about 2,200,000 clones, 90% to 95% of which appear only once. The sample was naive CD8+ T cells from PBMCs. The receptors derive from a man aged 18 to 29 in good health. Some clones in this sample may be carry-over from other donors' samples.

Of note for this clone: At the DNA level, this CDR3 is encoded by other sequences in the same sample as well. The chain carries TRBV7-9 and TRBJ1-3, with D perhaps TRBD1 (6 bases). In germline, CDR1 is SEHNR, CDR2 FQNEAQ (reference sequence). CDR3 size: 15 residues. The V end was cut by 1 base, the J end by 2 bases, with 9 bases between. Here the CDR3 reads CASSLGGAPGNTIYF. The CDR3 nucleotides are TGTGCCAGCAGCTTAGGGGGGGCCCCTGGAAACACCATATATTTT.

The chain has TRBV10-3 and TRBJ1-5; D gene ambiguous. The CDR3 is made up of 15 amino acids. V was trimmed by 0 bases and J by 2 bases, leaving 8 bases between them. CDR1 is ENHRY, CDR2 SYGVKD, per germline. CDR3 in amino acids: CAISESTVGNQPQHF. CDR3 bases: TGTGCCATCAGTGAGTCCACGGTTGGCAATCAGCCCCAGCATTTT.

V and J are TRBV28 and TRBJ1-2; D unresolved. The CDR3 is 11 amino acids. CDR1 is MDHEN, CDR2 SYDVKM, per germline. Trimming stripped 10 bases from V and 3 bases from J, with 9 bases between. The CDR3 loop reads CATQKDYGYTF. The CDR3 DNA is TGTGCCACCCAGAAGGACTATGGCTACACCTTC.

CDR3 sequence reads: CSARGGGGPRGNEQFF. The CDR3 DNA follows: TGCAGCGCTCGCGGAGGGGGAGGCCCCCGGGGCAATGAGCAGTTCTTC. The rearrangement joins TRBV29-1 to TRBJ2-1; D is possibly TRBD1 or TRBD2 (6 bases each). Germline V lookup: CDR1 SQVTM, CDR2 ANQGSEA. V was trimmed by 7 bases and J by 6 bases, leaving 25 bases between them. This CDR3 spans 16 amino acids.

The CDR3 is CASSLTGMDTGELFF. CDR3 nucleotides: TGTGCCAGCAGCTTGACGGGTATGGACACCGGGGAGCTGTTTTTT. V usage is TRBV5-8 and J usage is TRBJ2-2, with D hard to call. There are 15 residues in the CDR3. Germline V gene data show CDR1 as SGHTS and CDR2 as YDEGEE. Trimming stripped 1 base from V and 3 bases from J, with 10 bases between.

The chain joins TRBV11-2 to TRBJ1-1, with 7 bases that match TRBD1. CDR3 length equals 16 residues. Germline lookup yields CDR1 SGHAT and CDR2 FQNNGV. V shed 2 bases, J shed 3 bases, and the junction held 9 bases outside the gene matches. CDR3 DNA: TGTGCCAGCAGCTTATTCGGTACAGGGGTCGACACTGAAGCTTTCTTT. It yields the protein CASSLFGTGVDTEAFF.

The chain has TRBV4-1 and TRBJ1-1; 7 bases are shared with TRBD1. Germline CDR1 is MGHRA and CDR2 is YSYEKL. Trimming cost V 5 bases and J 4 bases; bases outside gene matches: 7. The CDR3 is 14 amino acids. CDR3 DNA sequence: TGCGCCAGCAGCGGTAGGGGGCTAAGCACTGAAGCTTTCTTT. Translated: CASSGRGLSTEAFF.

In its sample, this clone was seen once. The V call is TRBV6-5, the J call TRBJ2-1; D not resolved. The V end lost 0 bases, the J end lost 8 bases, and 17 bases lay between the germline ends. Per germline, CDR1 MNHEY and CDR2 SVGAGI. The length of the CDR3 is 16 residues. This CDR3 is CASSYSLSGYGDEQFF. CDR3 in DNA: TGTGCCAGCAGTTACTCCCTATCGGGTTATGGGGATGAGCAGTTCTTC.

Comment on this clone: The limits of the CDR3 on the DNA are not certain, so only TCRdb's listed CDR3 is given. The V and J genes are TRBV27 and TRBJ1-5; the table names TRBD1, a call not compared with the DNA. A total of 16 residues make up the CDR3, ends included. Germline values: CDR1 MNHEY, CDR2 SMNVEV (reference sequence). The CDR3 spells CASSTSTGEINQPQHF.

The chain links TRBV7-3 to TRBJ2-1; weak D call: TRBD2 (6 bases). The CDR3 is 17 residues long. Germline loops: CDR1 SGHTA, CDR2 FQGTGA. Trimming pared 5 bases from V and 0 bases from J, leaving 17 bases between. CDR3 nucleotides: TGTGCCAGCAGCCCCTCTGGGGGGACCAGCTCCTACAATGAGCAGTTCTTC. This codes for CASSPSGGTSSYNEQFF.

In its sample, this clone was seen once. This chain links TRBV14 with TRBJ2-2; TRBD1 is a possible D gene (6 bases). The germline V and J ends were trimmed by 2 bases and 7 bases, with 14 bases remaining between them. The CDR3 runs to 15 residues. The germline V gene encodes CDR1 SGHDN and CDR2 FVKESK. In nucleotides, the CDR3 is TGTGCCAGCAGCCAACTCACAGGGCCGAGCGGGGAGCTGTTTTTT. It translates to CASSQLTGPSGELFF.

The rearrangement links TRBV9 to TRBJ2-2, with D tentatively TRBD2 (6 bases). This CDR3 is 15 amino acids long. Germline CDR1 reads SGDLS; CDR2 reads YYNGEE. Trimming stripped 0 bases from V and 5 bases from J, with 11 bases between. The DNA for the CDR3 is TGTGCCAGCAGCGTAGTCGGGAGTGGGACCGGGGAGCTGTTTTTT. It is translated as CASSVVGSGTGELFF.

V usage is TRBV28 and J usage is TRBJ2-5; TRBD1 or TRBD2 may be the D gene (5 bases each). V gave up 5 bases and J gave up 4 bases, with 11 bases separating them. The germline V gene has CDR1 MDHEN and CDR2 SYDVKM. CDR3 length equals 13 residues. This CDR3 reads CASSPDGGETQYF. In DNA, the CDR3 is TGTGCCAGCAGTCCTGATGGGGGAGAGACCCAGTACTTC.

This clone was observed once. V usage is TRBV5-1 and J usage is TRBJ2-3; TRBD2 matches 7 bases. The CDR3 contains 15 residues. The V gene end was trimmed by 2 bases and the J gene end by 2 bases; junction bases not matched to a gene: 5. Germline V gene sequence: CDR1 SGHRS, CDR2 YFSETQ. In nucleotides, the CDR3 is TGCGCCAGCAGCTTTATGGGACTAAACACAGATACGCAGTATTTT. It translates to CASSFMGLNTDTQYF.

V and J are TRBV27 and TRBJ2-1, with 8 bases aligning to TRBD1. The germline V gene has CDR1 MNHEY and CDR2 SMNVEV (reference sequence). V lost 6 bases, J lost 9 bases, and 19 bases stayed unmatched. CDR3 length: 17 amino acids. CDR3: CASSLIPIRTGQSEQFF. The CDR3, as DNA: TGTGCCAGCAGCCTTATTCCGATACGGACAGGGCAGAGTGAGCAGTTCTTC.

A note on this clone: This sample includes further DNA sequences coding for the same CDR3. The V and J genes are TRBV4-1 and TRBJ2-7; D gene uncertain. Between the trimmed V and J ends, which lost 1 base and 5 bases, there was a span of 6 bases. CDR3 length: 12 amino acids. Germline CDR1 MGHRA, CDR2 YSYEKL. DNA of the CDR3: TGCGCCAGCAGCCAAGGAGCGCACGAGCAGTACTTC. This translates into CASSQGAHEQYF.

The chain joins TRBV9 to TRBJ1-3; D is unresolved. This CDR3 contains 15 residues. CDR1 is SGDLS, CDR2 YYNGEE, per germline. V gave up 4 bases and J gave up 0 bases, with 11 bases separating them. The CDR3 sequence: CASSHGRASGNTIYF. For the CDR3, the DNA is TGTGCCAGCAGCCACGGAAGGGCCTCTGGAAACACCATATATTTT. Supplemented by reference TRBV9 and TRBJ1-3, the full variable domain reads DSGVTQTPKHLITATGQRVTLRCSPRSGDLSVYWYQQSLDQGLQFLIQYYNGEERAKGNILERFSAQQFPDLHSELNLSSLELGDSALYFCASSHGRASGNTIYFGEGSWLTVV.